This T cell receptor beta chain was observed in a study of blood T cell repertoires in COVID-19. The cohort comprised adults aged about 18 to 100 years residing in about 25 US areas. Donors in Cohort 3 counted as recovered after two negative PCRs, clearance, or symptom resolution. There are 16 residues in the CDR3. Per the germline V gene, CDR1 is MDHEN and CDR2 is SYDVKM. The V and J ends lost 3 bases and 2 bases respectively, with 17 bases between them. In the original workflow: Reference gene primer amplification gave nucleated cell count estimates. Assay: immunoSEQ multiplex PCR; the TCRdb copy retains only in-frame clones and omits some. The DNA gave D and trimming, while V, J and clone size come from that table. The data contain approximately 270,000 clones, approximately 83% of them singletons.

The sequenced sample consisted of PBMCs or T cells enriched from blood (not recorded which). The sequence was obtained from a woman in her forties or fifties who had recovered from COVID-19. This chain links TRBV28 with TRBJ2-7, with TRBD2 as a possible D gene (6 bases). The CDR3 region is CASSFLTSGQTYEQYF. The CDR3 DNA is TGTGCCAGCAGTTTTTTAACGAGCGGGCAAACCTACGAGCAGTACTTC.